Presented here are 5 T cell receptor beta chains from one specimen sequenced in a study of regulatory T cells in long-lasting Graves disease. CDR3 regions were amplified by Arm-PCR using iRepertoire HTBI primers to build TCR beta libraries. Via MiXCR, TCRdb re-called the multiplex PCR reads, giving one row per CDR3 protein. The data hold under 450,000 distinct CDR3 sequences, with 12% observed a single time. As to time point: newly diagnosed GD, antithyroid drugs for less than 3 months. The TCR library used RNA extracted from PBMCs. The data were also submitted as part of a second study, on T cells in Graves' hyperthyroidism and ophthalmopathy.

The sequenced sample was peripheral blood mononuclear cells (PBMCs), obtained at new diagnosis, from a patient treated with antithyroid drugs. The receptors shown here come from a woman aged 18-29 years with Graves disease.

The chain couples TRBV4-3 to TRBJ2-7; D is unresolved. This CDR3 contains 14 residues. V was cut by 4 bases and J by 3 bases, with 13 bases left in between. In germline, CDR1 is LGHNA, CDR2 YSLEER. The CDR3 reads CASSPGKSSYEQYF. CDR3 nucleotide sequence: TGCGCCAGCAGCCCTGGAAAATCGAGCTACGAGCAGTACTTC.

This clonotype has only a few counts. The junction departs from germline at one end; a sequencing error may be responsible. The V call is TRBV11-2, the J call TRBJ1-3; D not certain. The CDR3 is 15 amino acids. The germline gives CDR1 SGHAT, CDR2 FQNNGV. In nucleotides, the CDR3 is TGCGCCAGCAGCCAAGATGAAATCTCTGGAAACACCATATATTTT. The encoded protein is CASSQDEISGNTIYF.

This clonotype was seen ten or more times. The V and J genes are TRBV28 and TRBJ2-3; D might be TRBD1 (5 bases). The length of the CDR3 is 14 residues. V shed 5 bases and J shed 0 bases, with 9 bases lying between them. The V gene's germline CDR1 is MDHEN and CDR2 SYDVKM. CDR3 sequence: CASSPTVSTDTQYF. CDR3 nucleotide sequence: TGTGCCAGCAGTCCGACAGTAAGCACAGATACGCAGTATTTT. The whole variable domain, remainder taken from reference TRBV28 and TRBJ2-3, is DVKVTQSSRYLVKRTGEKVFLECVQDMDHENMFWYRQDPGLGLRLIYFSYDVKMKEKGDIPEGYSVSREKKERFSLILESASTNQTSMYLCASSPTVSTDTQYFGPGTRLTVL.

With respect to this clonotype: A much larger clone sits a single nucleotide away, making a read error possible. The V call is TRBV12-3 or TRBV12-4, the J call TRBJ1-3; D remains unclear. V lost 8 bases and J 4 bases, leaving 21 bases between the germline ends. The CDR3 runs 16 residues. The CDR3 spells CASSPFVPLTGNTIYF. The CDR3, as DNA: TGTGCCAGCTCACCCTTTGTCCCTCTGACGGGAAACACCATATATTTT.

The table lists this clonotype with many counts. V and J are TRBV4-3 and TRBJ1-1; D remains ambiguous. The CDR3 contains 14 residues. V lost 1 base and J 2 bases, leaving 8 bases between the germline ends. The germline V gene encodes CDR1 LGHNA and CDR2 YSLEER. This CDR3 is CASSQGALNTEAFF. Here the CDR3 DNA reads TGCGCCAGCAGCCAAGGCGCGCTAAACACTGAAGCTTTCTTT.